This T cell receptor beta chain was sequenced for a study of blood T cell repertoires in COVID-19. Study context: Donors in the United States, Italy and Spain gave samples during acute or convalescent COVID-19.

CDR3 length: 14 residues. Unmatched junction bases numbered 6, after V lost 5 bases and J lost 8 bases. From germline, CDR1 is SEHNR and CDR2 FQNEAQ (reference sequence). This clone appeared a single time. Membership in each cohort depended on participant-reported clinical history. Recovered Cohort 3 donors showed two negative PCRs, clearance, or symptom resolution. Original analysis: By means of reference gene primer amplification, nucleated cell counts were estimated. Assay: immunoSEQ multiplex PCR; the TCRdb copy retains only in-frame clones and omits some. From that table come the V and J calls and clone size; the DNA was used to work out D and trimming. Among around 300,000 clones, 89% were seen once, and the ten largest hold 1.7%.

The source material was PBMCs or T cells enriched from blood (not recorded which). This receptor was taken from a woman aged 40 to 49 who had recovered from COVID-19. The gene calls are TRBV7-9 and TRBJ1-4; TRBD1 matches at 9 bases. As DNA, the CDR3 is TGTGCCAGCAGCGCCGGGACAGGGAGAGAAAAACTGTTTTTT. It translates to CASSAGTGREKLFF.